The sequence of this T cell receptor (beta chain) was determined in a study of T cell clonality in common variable immunodeficiency. Study-wide results and caveats: Fewer deletions and N-nucleotide insertions were reportedly seen in common variable immunodeficiency TCR beta sequences.

This clone was recorded many times. As yet, its antigen is unknown. The read gets to within 3 residues of the CDR3 end, and the germline J gene fills in the rest. Trimming removed 2 bases from V and 0 bases from J, with 11 bases in between. CDR1 is KGHSH, CDR2 LQKENI, per germline. The CDR3 loop spans 16 amino acids. Using immunoSEQ multiplex PCR, the repertoire was profiled, and TCRdb retains in-frame clones only, with some absent. Recorded here are 25,000 to 35,000 clones, none singletons. J is TRBJ1-5 and V is TRBV18; D gene unclear. Sequencing was done on a sample of peripheral blood mononuclear cells. This TCR derives from a human donor with common variable immunodeficiency. Partial CDR3 DNA: TGTGCCAGCTCACCAGCAACAGTTAATAGCAATCAGCCC. This translates into CASSPATVNSNQP. The CDR3 as a whole reads CASSPATVNSNQPQHF.